This TCR beta chain was documented in a study of cytomegalovirus exposure and HLA in healthy donors. Findings of the study overall: Associated with HLA alleles at 0.05 false discovery rate in a later analysis were approximately 17,000 TCR beta sequences. HLA restriction was apparent for most CMV-associated TCR beta chains in a later analysis.

The PCR employed 60 Vbeta primers together with 13 Jbeta primers. TCRdb's table, derived via immunoSEQ multiplex PCR, lists solely in-frame clones and lacks some. The data contain 150,000 to 160,000 clones, about four fifths of them singletons. Nominally healthy donors were sampled, though unrecorded immune exposures were likely. Comments on this clone: Its target is not known.

CDR3 length equals 15 residues. Germline lookup yields CDR1 SGHRS and CDR2 YFSETQ. J lost 2 bases, V lost 0 bases, and 3 bases had no gene match. This receptor was taken from a man aged 25 to 40 in good health and CMV-seropositive. V is TRBV5-1 and J is TRBJ2-3; TRBD1 matches at 7 bases. The sequencing sample was made of PBMCs. CDR3 nucleotides: TGCGCCAGCAGCTTGGAGGGGGCCTTCACAGATACGCAGTATTTT. Protein product: CASSLEGAFTDTQYF. Complete variable domain (other parts from reference TRBV5-1 and TRBJ2-3): KAGVTQTPRYLIKTRGQQVTLSCSPISGHRSVSWYQQTPGQGLQFLFEYFSETQRNKGNFPGRFSGRQFSNSRSEMNVSTLELGDSALYLCASSLEGAFTDTQYFGPGTRLTVL.